These 18 T cell receptor beta chains share one sample of origin, sequenced in a study of regulatory T cells in long-lasting Graves disease. Arm-PCR of CDR3 regions and iRepertoire HTBI primers were used to build TCR beta libraries. Each CDR3 protein gets one entry after TCRdb re-called the multiplex PCR reads with MiXCR. The data show over 350,000 distinct CDR3 sequences, about 15% seen once. Documented time point: newly diagnosed GD, antithyroid drugs for less than 3 months. The TCR library was made from RNA extracted from PBMCs. The same specimen was also included in a second study, on T cells in Graves' hyperthyroidism and ophthalmopathy.

Specimen: peripheral blood mononuclear cells (PBMCs), collected at new diagnosis, from a patient treated with antithyroid drugs. These receptors originate from a woman aged 40-49 years with Graves disease.

V usage is TRBV4-2 and J usage is TRBJ1-4, with TRBD1 matching over 8 bases. The length of the CDR3 is 17 residues. In germline, CDR1 is LGHNA, CDR2 YNFKEQ. J was trimmed by 3 bases and V by 0 bases; bases with no gene match: 6. CDR3 in DNA: TGTGCCAGCAGCCAAGACAGGGGGCTCGCGGCTAATGAAAAACTGTTTTTT. It encodes CASSQDRGLAANEKLFF.

The chain recombines TRBV4-1 with TRBJ1-5; perhaps TRBD1 as D (6 bases). The CDR3 totals 16 residues. Trimming took 3 bases from V and 8 from J, leaving 20 bases between them. The germline V gene has CDR1 MGHRA and CDR2 YSYEKL. CDR3 in amino acids: CASSQNAGTNPKPQHF. DNA of the CDR3: TGCGCCAGCAGCCAGAACGCCGGGACAAACCCTAAGCCCCAGCATTTT.

Points on this clonotype: This may stem from a read error, because a much larger clone lies one nucleotide away. The CDR3 spells CASSLGAQNYGYTF. The CDR3 nucleotides read TGTGCCAGCAGCTTAGGTGCGCAGAACTATGGCTACACCTTC. The chain uses TRBV7-8 and TRBJ1-2, with no clear D. Trimming took 1 base from V and 2 from J, leaving 8 bases between them. CDR3 length: 14 amino acids. In germline, CDR1 is SGHVS, CDR2 FQNEAQ.

This clonotype was picked up many times. The chain employs TRBV24-1 and TRBJ2-1; 8 bases map to TRBD1. The J segment lost 2 bases and the V segment lost 5 bases, leaving 4 bases of the junction unmatched. In germline, CDR1 is KGHDR, CDR2 SFDVKD. The CDR3 is made up of 15 amino acids. Written as DNA, the CDR3 is TGTGCCACCAGTGCACCGGGACAGGCCTACAATGAGCAGTTCTTC. Its translation: CATSAPGQAYNEQFF.

There are many counts of this clonotype. This chain connects TRBV28 to TRBJ2-1; perhaps D is TRBD1 or TRBD2 (6 bases each). Trimming shortened V by 7 bases and J by 6 bases, and 25 bases separated the two germline ends. The V gene's germline CDR1 is MDHEN and CDR2 SYDVKM. There are 17 residues in the CDR3. The CDR3 reads CASKTEAGDSNFNEQFF. The CDR3 region has the DNA TGTGCCAGCAAGACAGAAGCAGGGGACTCAAATTTCAATGAGCAGTTCTTC.

The V call is TRBV28, the J call TRBJ2-1; 7 nucleotides match TRBD2. The CDR3 contains 16 residues. V was pared by 5 bases and J by 2 bases, with 9 bases of the junction left unmatched. Germline CDR1 MDHEN, CDR2 SYDVKM. The CDR3 region has the DNA TGTGCCAGCAGTAAATCGGGGGGTGGGGCCTACAATGAGCAGTTCTTC. It encodes CASSKSGGGAYNEQFF.

Only one count was recorded for this clonotype. A much larger clone lies a single base off, so this may be a read error. This chain links TRBV18 with TRBJ2-7; no clear D gene. The CDR3 extends over 13 amino acids. Per germline, CDR1 KGHSH and CDR2 LQKENI. The CDR3 sequence: CANSPDPGSEQYF. In nucleotides, the CDR3 is TGTGCCAACTCACCCGATCCCGGATCCGAGCAGTACTTC.

This clonotype was seen ten or more times. This chain connects TRBV7-9 to TRBJ2-5; 9 bases fit TRBD1. Germline-derived CDR1 and CDR2 are SEHNR and FQNEAQ (reference sequence). This CDR3 contains 14 residues. V gave up 2 bases and J gave up 5 bases; unmatched junction bases: 3. The CDR3 reads CASSLNRGRETQYF. The CDR3 DNA follows: TGTGCCAGCAGCTTAAACAGGGGGCGGGAGACCCAGTACTTC.

This clonotype showed up just a few times. This sequence joins TRBV3-1 and TRBJ2-2, with 10 bases aligning to TRBD2. CDR3 length: 18 amino acids. J gave up 4 bases and V 4 bases, and 12 bases lay outside the gene matches. The germline V gene has CDR1 LGHDT and CDR2 YNNKEL (reference sequence). Here the CDR3 reads CASSPPTGLAATTGELFF. In DNA, the CDR3 is TGTGCCAGCAGCCCCCCTACCGGACTAGCGGCTACCACCGGGGAGCTGTTTTTT.

CDR3 nucleotides: TGTGCCAGCAGCGCCGGACTAGCGGGAGCGGCTACAGATACGCAGTATTTT. Its translation is CASSAGLAGAATDTQYF. This sequence joins TRBV13 and TRBJ2-3; 13 positions agree with TRBD2. This CDR3 is built from 17 residues. J was trimmed by 3 bases and V by 5 bases; bases with no gene match: 8. The V gene's germline CDR1 is PRHDT and CDR2 FYEKMQ (reference sequence).

In this sample, this clonotype turned up many times. The chain has TRBV7-8 and TRBJ2-1, with 9 positions matching TRBD2. CDR1 is SGHVS and CDR2 is FQNEAQ in the germline V gene. The CDR3 contains 16 residues. Trimming took 5 bases from V and 7 from J; bases not matched to a gene: 12. DNA for the CDR3: TGTGCCAGCAGCCCAAGGGCGGGAGGGCCGGGGAATGAGCAGTTCTTC. This codes for CASSPRAGGPGNEQFF.

This clonotype was recorded many times. The chain recombines TRBV7-2 with TRBJ2-5; a possible D gene is TRBD2 (5 bases). The CDR3 spans 15 residues. Germline CDR1 and CDR2: SGHTA and FQGNSA. Trimming shortened V by 2 bases and J by 0 bases, and 10 bases separated the two germline ends. In DNA form, the CDR3 reads TGTGCCAGCAGCTTACAGTCACTAGACCAAGAGACCCAGTACTTC. As protein: CASSLQSLDQETQYF.

This clonotype was recorded a few times. The gene calls are TRBV20-1 and TRBJ1-4; TRBD1 might be the D (6 bases). Trimming took 4 bases from V and 1 from J, leaving 25 bases between them. The CDR3 sequence is 19 residues long. Germline V lookup: CDR1 DFQATT, CDR2 SNEGSKA (reference sequence). The CDR3 coding sequence is TGCAGTGCTAAGTTAAAACCCGACAGGCGATATCTAACTAATGAAAAACTGTTTTTT. Residues: CSAKLKPDRRYLTNEKLFF.

This clonotype has just a few counts. This chain links TRBV4-1 with TRBJ1-4, with TRBD1 as a possible D gene (6 bases). This CDR3 spans 15 amino acids. Trimming removed 1 base at V and 11 bases at J, with 17 bases between. The germline V gene has CDR1 MGHRA and CDR2 YSYEKL. The CDR3 loop reads CASSQVPPRGGKLFF. The DNA of the CDR3 is TGCGCCAGCAGCCAAGTTCCTCCCAGGGGAGGCAAACTGTTTTTT.

This clonotype has a handful of counts. V is TRBV5-1 and J is TRBJ1-2; unclear D gene. Between the trimmed V and J ends, which lost 0 bases and 4 bases, there was a span of 10 bases. CDR3 length: 14 amino acids. Germline V gives CDR1 SGHRS, CDR2 YFSETQ. CDR3 residues: CASSLEGRGYGYTF. The CDR3 DNA reads TGCGCCAGCAGCTTGGAAGGGCGAGGCTATGGCTACACCTTC.

The chain uses TRBV2 and TRBJ1-2, with D perhaps TRBD1 (5 bases). CDR3 length: 15 amino acids. Germline-derived CDR1 and CDR2 are SNHLY and FYNNEI. The V gene lost 7 bases and the J gene lost 6 bases, with 21 bases spanning the gap. CDR3 sequence: CASIPQDPWIHGYTF. In nucleotides, the CDR3 is TGTGCCAGCATCCCACAGGACCCATGGATTCATGGCTACACCTTC.

This clonotype was seen more than once but under ten times. The junction and the germline gene differ at one end; a read error may be behind it. The chain joins TRBV19 to TRBJ2-7, with 9 bases aligning to TRBD2. Per germline, CDR1 LNHDA and CDR2 SQIVND (reference sequence). This CDR3 spans 15 amino acids. CDR3 sequence: CASGPWREGSYEQYF. The CDR3 DNA reads TGCGCCAGTGGCCCGTGGCGGGAGGGCTCCTACGAGCAGTACTTC.

This clonotype was seen repeatedly, ten times or more. The genes are TRBV28 and TRBJ1-4; a possible D gene is TRBD1 (6 bases). Germline lookup yields CDR1 MDHEN and CDR2 SYDVKM. V lost 4 bases and J 10 bases, leaving 13 bases between the germline ends. The CDR3 loop spans 13 amino acids. DNA for the CDR3: TGTGCCAGCAGTTCATTACAGGGTGGAAAACTGTTTTTT. It codes for CASSSLQGGKLFF. Filled out from reference TRBV28 and TRBJ1-4, the complete variable domain reads DVKVTQSSRYLVKRTGEKVFLECVQDMDHENMFWYRQDPGLGLRLIYFSYDVKMKEKGDIPEGYSVSREKKERFSLILESASTNQTSMYLCASSSLQGGKLFFGSGTQLSVL.